The entry below describes one TCR beta chain. Replicate PCRs from sorted subsets contained around 200 ng DNA, which is 30,000 to 35,000 T cell genomes. Here immunoSEQ multiplex PCR was the method, and the copy in TCRdb shows in-frame clones only, minus some. The table lists under 600,000 clones, more than 95% of them singletons. With 2 bases removed from V and 8 bases from J, the gap between germline ends came to 9 bases. The CDR3 has 12 amino acids. Germline lookup yields CDR1 MDHEN and CDR2 SYDVKM. This specimen comes from a study of shared clonotypes between healthy human individuals. As for the study in general: Per-donor plates numbered three CD4 naive, three CD4 memory, two CD8 naive and one CD8 memory.

Each of the donors was a healthy adult who was HIV-negative and had not had a recent acute infection or vaccination. It was into CD45RA+ naive and CD45RA-negative memory subsets that the CD4+ cells were split. The chain links TRBV28 to TRBJ1-2; no clear D. The sample was naive CD4+ T cells sorted from blood. Subset indicated: CD45RA+ positively selected. This sequence was found in a woman in her twenties or thirties in good health. The CDR3 coding sequence is TGTGCCAGCAGTTTAGCTGTGGGCGGCTACACCTTC. Its translation is CASSLAVGGYTF.